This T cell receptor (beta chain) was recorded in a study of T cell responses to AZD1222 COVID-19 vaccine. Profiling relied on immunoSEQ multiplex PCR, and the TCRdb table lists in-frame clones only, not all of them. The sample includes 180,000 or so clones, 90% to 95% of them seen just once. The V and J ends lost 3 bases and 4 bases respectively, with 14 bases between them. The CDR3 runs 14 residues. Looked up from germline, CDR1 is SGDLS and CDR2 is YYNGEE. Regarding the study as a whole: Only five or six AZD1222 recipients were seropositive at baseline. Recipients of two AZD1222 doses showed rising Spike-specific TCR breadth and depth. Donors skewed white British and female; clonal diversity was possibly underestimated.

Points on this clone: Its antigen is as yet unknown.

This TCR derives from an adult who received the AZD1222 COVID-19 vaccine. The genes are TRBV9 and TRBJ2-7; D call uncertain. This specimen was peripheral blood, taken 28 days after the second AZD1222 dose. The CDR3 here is CASSASPGLYEQYF. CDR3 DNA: TGTGCCAGCAGCGCCAGCCCGGGCCTTTACGAGCAGTACTTC.